This entry is about one T cell receptor beta chain. The assay was immunoSEQ multiplex PCR, and TCRdb's table has in-frame clones only and misses some. This table holds about 500,000 clones, 70% to 80% found once. Germline V gives CDR1 SGHAT, CDR2 FQNNGV. V trimming: 4 bases; J trimming: 5 bases; junction bases outside the gene matches: 7. The CDR3 has 15 amino acids. This specimen belongs to a study of shared T cell receptors in the human thymus. Another study also made use of these data, one on human thymus T cells. That report notes: Congenital heart defects were the reason for the corrective surgery that the donors, healthy Finnish infants, were having. Related studies found that unrelated individuals share highly overlapping thymic repertoires.

This chain joins TRBV11-2 and TRBJ2-7, with 11 bases identical to TRBD1. The material sequenced was thymocytes. This TCR was sampled from a boy in the first two years of life with a congenital heart defect. DNA of the CDR3: TGTGCCAGCAGCTCAATCCGGGACAGGGGGGACGAGCAGTACTTC. As protein: CASSSIRDRGDEQYF.